A single sample is the source of the 27 T cell receptor beta chains below, sequenced in a study of T cell responses to AZD1222 COVID-19 vaccine. Data came from immunoSEQ multiplex PCR; TCRdb stores just in-frame clones and leaves some out. The sample has roughly 80,000 clones, about 89% seen once. The material was peripheral blood, obtained on day 0 of MenACWY control vaccination. Source of these receptors: an adult in good health.

This chain uses TRBV5-4 with TRBJ2-2; D possibly corresponds to TRBD2 (6 bases). CDR1 is SGHNT and CDR2 is YYREEE in the germline V gene (reference sequence). V was pared by 4 bases and J by 3 bases, with 13 bases between. The CDR3 sequence is 15 residues long. CDR3 loop: CASSPPGVDTGELFF. The CDR3 nucleotides read TGTGCCAGCAGCCCCCCGGGGGTCGACACCGGGGAGCTGTTTTTT.

With respect to this clone: Mismatch with germline at one junction end may stem from a read error. This sample also contains other DNA sequences that code for the same CDR3. The J gene is TRBJ1-1, the V gene TRBV2; 10 positions match TRBD1. Germline loops: CDR1 SNHLY, CDR2 FYNNEI. The CDR3 contains 16 residues. This chain's CDR3 is CASSEGDRGLSTEAFF. The CDR3 DNA follows: TGTGCCAGTAGTGAAGGAGACAGGGGGCTTTCCACTGAAGCTTTCTTT.

This clone was recorded only once. J is TRBJ1-2 and V is TRBV30; D perhaps matches TRBD1 (5 bases). CDR1 GTSNPN and CDR2 SVGIG come from the germline V gene (reference sequence). V was shortened by 2 bases and J by 4 bases, with 11 bases between the two germline ends. The CDR3 covers 13 residues. The CDR3 bases are TGTGCCTGGAGTCAGGGAGGAGCCTATGGCTACACCTTC. This encodes CAWSQGGAYGYTF. Using reference TRBV30 and TRBJ1-2 for the parts outside the CDR3, the full variable domain is SQTIHQWPATLVQPVGSPLSLECTVEGTSNPNLYWYRQAAGRGLQLLFYSVGIGQISSEVPQNLSASRPQDRQFILSSKKLLLSDSGFYLCAWSQGGAYGYTFGSGTRLTVV.

This chain connects TRBV7-2 to TRBJ2-1; D is perhaps TRBD2 (5 bases). V was clipped by 5 bases and J by 7 bases, with 12 bases between them. The CDR3 extends over 13 amino acids. Germline CDR1 and CDR2: SGHTA and FQGNSA. The CDR3 region is CASSLVPGNEQFF. CDR3 in DNA: TGTGCCAGCAGCCTAGTTCCGGGGAATGAGCAGTTCTTC.

CDR3 region: CASSKGLERYGYTF. The DNA for the CDR3 is TGTGCCAGTAGTAAGGGACTGGAGCGATATGGCTACACCTTC. The chain uses TRBV19 and TRBJ1-2; TRBD1 is a possible D gene (5 bases). There are 14 residues in the CDR3. Trimming removed 4 bases from V and 5 bases from J, with 14 bases in between. The germline V gene encodes CDR1 LNHDA and CDR2 SQIVND (reference sequence).

The CDR3 nucleotides are TGTGCCAGCTCATCCGTTTTCTCGGTGGAAGAGACCCAGTACTTC. Encoded protein: CASSSVFSVEETQYF. V gene TRBV18 combines with J gene TRBJ2-5; the D is unclear. This CDR3 has 15 amino acids. Germline V lookup: CDR1 KGHSH, CDR2 LQKENI. The V end lost 5 bases, the J end lost 3 bases, and 16 bases lay between the germline ends.

This clone showed up just once. The chain combines TRBV9 with TRBJ2-3, with D unresolved. Trimming removed 0 bases from V and 2 bases from J, with 10 bases in between. The germline gives CDR1 SGDLS, CDR2 YYNGEE. The CDR3 runs 15 residues. The chain's CDR3 is CASSVGLGNTDTQYF. In DNA form, the CDR3 reads TGTGCCAGCAGCGTAGGTCTAGGAAACACAGATACGCAGTATTTT.

The chain combines TRBV11-2 with TRBJ1-4, with D possibly TRBD1 on 6 matching bases. V gave up 2 bases and J gave up 7 bases, with 11 bases separating them. There are 14 residues in the CDR3. The germline CDR1 and CDR2 sequences are SGHAT and FQNNGV. The CDR3: CASSLSGGLEKLFF. In nucleotides, the CDR3 is TGTGCCAGCAGCTTATCCGGGGGCCTTGAAAAACTGTTTTTT.

The chain carries TRBV2 and TRBJ1-2; D is uncertain. The CDR3 has 16 residues. Trimming left V 0 bases short and J 4 bases short, with 15 bases between. In germline, CDR1 is SNHLY, CDR2 FYNNEI. The CDR3 loop is CASSEAGPGASYGYTF. The CDR3 coding sequence is TGTGCCAGCAGTGAAGCCGGCCCGGGAGCTAGCTATGGCTACACCTTC.

The chain is built from TRBV13 and TRBJ2-7, with D perhaps TRBD2 (6 bases). Germline CDR1 and CDR2: PRHDT and FYEKMQ (reference sequence). Trimming took off 5 bases at V and 1 base at J, with 12 bases between the two ends. The CDR3 has 14 residues. CDR3 protein: CASSQGTSSYEQYF. The CDR3 region has the DNA TGTGCCAGCAGCCAAGGGACTTCTTCCTACGAGCAGTACTTC. Full variable domain (remainder filled in from reference TRBV13 and TRBJ2-7): AAGVIQSPRHLIKEKRETATLKCYPIPRHDTVYWYQQGPGQDPQFLISFYEKMQSDKGSIPDRFSAQQFSDYHSELNMSSLELGDSALYFCASSQGTSSYEQYFGPGTRLTVT.

In nucleotides, the CDR3 is TGTGCCAGCAGCTCTAGAGACGAGCAGTTCTTC. It specifies CASSSRDEQFF. The chain has TRBV7-2 and TRBJ2-1; D is ambiguous. Trimming left V 4 bases short and J 10 bases short, with 8 bases between. The CDR3 length is 11 residues. The V gene's germline CDR1 is SGHTA and CDR2 FQGNSA. The full variable domain, rest sourced from reference TRBV7-2 and TRBJ2-1, is GAGVSQSPSNKVTEKGKDVELRCDPISGHTALYWYRQSLGQGLEFLIYFQGNSAPDKSGLPSDRFSAERTGGSVSTLTIQRTQQEDSAVYLCASSSRDEQFFGPGTRLTVL.

The V gene is TRBV5-4, the J gene TRBJ1-1; D not resolved. CDR3 length equals 11 residues. Trimming cost V 1 base and J 8 bases, with 6 bases left between them. Per germline, CDR1 SGHNT and CDR2 YYREEE (reference sequence). CDR3 region: CASSLRGEAFF. The CDR3 region has the DNA TGTGCCAGCAGCTTGCGAGGAGAAGCTTTCTTT.

Concerning this clone itself: Distinct nucleotide sequences in the sample also encode this CDR3. V usage is TRBV11-2 and J usage is TRBJ2-1, with 8 positions matching TRBD2. Germline lookup yields CDR1 SGHAT and CDR2 FQNNGV. J lost 5 bases, V lost 3 bases, and 6 bases had no gene match. The CDR3 is 15 residues long. For the CDR3, the DNA is TGTGCCAGCAGCTTGGGGGCGGGAGGAAACAATGAGCAGTTCTTC. It encodes CASSLGAGGNNEQFF.

This sequence joins TRBV11-3 and TRBJ2-2; D is unresolved. Germline CDR1 and CDR2: SGHNT and YENEEA. This CDR3 region has 15 residues. The V end was cut by 5 bases, the J end by 2 bases, with 12 bases between. CDR3 sequence reads: CASSPFQSNTGELFF. DNA of the CDR3: TGTGCCAGCAGCCCCTTTCAATCCAACACCGGGGAGCTGTTTTTT.

In this sample, this clone turned up once. J is TRBJ1-1 and V is TRBV11-3; unclear D gene. Germline-derived CDR1 and CDR2 are SGHNT and YENEEA. The CDR3 sequence is 15 residues long. Trimming shortened V by 1 base and J by 2 bases, and 11 bases separated the two germline ends. Here the CDR3 DNA reads TGTGCCAGCAGCTTAGTTGAAACAGCCAACACTGAAGCTTTCTTT. It is translated as CASSLVETANTEAFF.

This chain uses TRBV11-2 with TRBJ1-6; maybe TRBD1 (6 bases). The CDR3 has 14 residues. Trimming took 1 base from V and 9 from J, leaving 10 bases between them. The germline gives CDR1 SGHAT, CDR2 FQNNGV. DNA for the CDR3: TGTGCCAGCAGCTTAGGGGGGGCGGGTTCACCCCTCCACTTT. This encodes CASSLGGAGSPLHF.

The J gene is TRBJ1-1, the V gene TRBV6-4; D perhaps matches TRBD1 (6 bases). The V gene's germline CDR1 is MRHNA and CDR2 SNTAGT. The CDR3 is made up of 13 amino acids. The V end lost 6 bases, the J end lost 4 bases, and 12 bases lay between the germline ends. In DNA form, the CDR3 reads TGTGCCAGCAGACAGGGTTTCGGCACTGAAGCTTTCTTT. Translated, it gives CASRQGFGTEAFF.

The CDR3 sequence is CASSLMGTATSTEAFF. CDR3 coding DNA: TGTGCCAGCAGCTTAATGGGTACGGCGACCAGCACTGAAGCTTTCTTT. The genes are TRBV7-3 and TRBJ1-1; no clear D gene. Trimming took off 1 base at V and 4 bases at J, with 16 bases between the two ends. Germline V gene lookup returns CDR1 SGHTA and CDR2 FQGTGA. There are 16 residues in the CDR3.

The chain recombines TRBV7-2 with TRBJ2-7; D unclear. Trimming removed 4 bases from V and 3 bases from J, with 10 bases in between. The CDR3 totals 13 residues. CDR1 SGHTA and CDR2 FQGNSA come from the germline V gene. CDR3: CASSSQVGYEQYF. The DNA for the CDR3 is TGTGCCAGCAGCTCTCAAGTGGGCTACGAGCAGTACTTC. Full variable domain (missing parts from reference TRBV7-2 and TRBJ2-7): GAGVSQSPSNKVTEKGKDVELRCDPISGHTALYWYRQSLGQGLEFLIYFQGNSAPDKSGLPSDRFSAERTGGSVSTLTIQRTQQEDSAVYLCASSSQVGYEQYFGPGTRLTVT.

This clone was counted once. This chain connects TRBV10-3 to TRBJ2-1, with 9 bases lining up with TRBD2. Unmatched junction bases numbered 7, after V lost 0 bases and J lost 4 bases. Germline values: CDR1 ENHRY, CDR2 SYGVKD. This CDR3 spans 17 amino acids. The CDR3 loop is CAISESLPSGIYNEQFF. CDR3 nucleotide sequence: TGTGCCATCAGTGAGTCCTTACCTAGCGGGATTTACAATGAGCAGTTCTTC.

J is TRBJ2-7 and V is TRBV19, with 7 bases that match TRBD2. CDR3 size: 15 residues. The V and J ends lost 3 bases and 0 bases, in that order; junction bases with no gene match: 5. Germline lookup yields CDR1 LNHDA and CDR2 SQIVND (reference sequence). The CDR3 reads CASSISTSLSYEQYF. In DNA form, the CDR3 reads TGTGCCAGTAGTATCTCGACTAGCCTCTCCTACGAGCAGTACTTC.

The chain carries TRBV20-1 and TRBJ2-7, with TRBD1 as a possible D gene (6 bases). The length of the CDR3 is 11 residues. CDR1 is DFQATT, CDR2 SNEGSKA, per germline (reference sequence). V was shortened by 6 bases and J by 6 bases, with 12 bases between the two germline ends. The CDR3 bases are TGCAGTGCACCAGGACAGCTCGAGCAGTACTTC. It translates to CSAPGQLEQYF.

This clone has just one count. The chain is built from TRBV11-3 and TRBJ1-1, with a possible D match to TRBD1 (6 bases). Germline V lookup: CDR1 SGHNT, CDR2 YENEEA. The CDR3 covers 14 residues. Trimming left V 6 bases short and J 3 bases short, with 14 bases between. CDR3 loop: CASRRSGADTEAFF. The DNA of the CDR3 is TGTGCCAGCAGGAGGTCGGGGGCGGACACTGAAGCTTTCTTT.

This chain joins TRBV10-3 and TRBJ2-5, with TRBD2 matching 11 bases. J lost 2 bases, V lost 11 bases, and 10 bases had no gene match. Germline V gene data show CDR1 as ENHRY and CDR2 as SYGVKD. This CDR3 comprises 15 residues. CDR3 region: CAAKGSGRGQETQYF. DNA of the CDR3: TGTGCCGCAAAGGGTAGCGGGAGGGGTCAAGAGACCCAGTACTTC.

This clone was counted a few times. The chain joins TRBV7-9 to TRBJ1-1; possibly TRBD1 for D (6 bases). The CDR3 has 13 amino acids. The germline V gene encodes CDR1 SEHNR and CDR2 FQNEAQ (reference sequence). V gave up 6 bases and J gave up 8 bases, with 16 bases separating them. CDR3 DNA: TGTGCCAGCAGTTTGGGGGGGCAGGTCGAAGCTTTCTTT. It translates to CASSLGGQVEAFF.

This clone occurred once. V gene TRBV19 combines with J gene TRBJ1-2, with 9 bases identical to TRBD1. The germline gives CDR1 LNHDA, CDR2 SQIVND (reference sequence). The J segment lost 3 bases and the V segment lost 5 bases, leaving 7 bases of the junction unmatched. CDR3 length: 15 residues. CDR3 loop: CASSHLGQGDYGYTF. CDR3 DNA: TGTGCCAGTAGTCACCTGGGACAGGGCGACTATGGCTACACCTTC.

The V and J genes are TRBV6-5 and TRBJ1-1, with unresolved D. Per germline, CDR1 MNHEY and CDR2 SVGAGI. The V gene lost 4 bases and the J gene lost 2 bases, with 11 bases spanning the gap. This CDR3 region has 14 residues. The CDR3 reads CASSSLSSNTEAFF. The DNA of the CDR3 is TGTGCCAGCAGTTCCCTAAGCAGTAACACTGAAGCTTTCTTT.